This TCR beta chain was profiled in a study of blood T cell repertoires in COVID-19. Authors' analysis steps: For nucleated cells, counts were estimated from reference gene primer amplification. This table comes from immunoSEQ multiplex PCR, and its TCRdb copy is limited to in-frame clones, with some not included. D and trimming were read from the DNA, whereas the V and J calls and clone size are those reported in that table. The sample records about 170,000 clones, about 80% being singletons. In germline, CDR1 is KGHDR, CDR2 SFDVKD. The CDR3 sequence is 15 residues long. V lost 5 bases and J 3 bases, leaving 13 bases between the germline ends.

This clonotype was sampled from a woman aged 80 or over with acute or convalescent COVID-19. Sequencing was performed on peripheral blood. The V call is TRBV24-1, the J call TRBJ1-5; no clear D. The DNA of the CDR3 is TGTGCCACCAGTGTCGGGAGTGAGGCCAATCAGCCCCAGCATTTT. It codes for CATSVGSEANQPQHF.